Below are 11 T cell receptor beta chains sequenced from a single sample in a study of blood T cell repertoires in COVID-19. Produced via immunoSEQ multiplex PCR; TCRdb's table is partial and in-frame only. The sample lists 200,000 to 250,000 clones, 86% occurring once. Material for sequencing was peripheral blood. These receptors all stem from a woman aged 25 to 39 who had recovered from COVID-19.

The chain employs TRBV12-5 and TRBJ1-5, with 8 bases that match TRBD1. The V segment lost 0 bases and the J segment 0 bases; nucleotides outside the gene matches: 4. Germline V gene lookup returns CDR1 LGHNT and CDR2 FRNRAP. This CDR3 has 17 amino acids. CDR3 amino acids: CASGLVLTGGSNQPQHF. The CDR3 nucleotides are TGTGCTAGTGGTTTGGTACTAACAGGGGGTAGCAATCAGCCCCAGCATTTT.

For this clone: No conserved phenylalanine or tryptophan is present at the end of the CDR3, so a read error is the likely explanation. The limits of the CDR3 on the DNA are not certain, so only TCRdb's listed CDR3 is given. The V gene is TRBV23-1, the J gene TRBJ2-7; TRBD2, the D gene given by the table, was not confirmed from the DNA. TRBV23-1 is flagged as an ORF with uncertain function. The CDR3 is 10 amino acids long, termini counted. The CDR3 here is CASTPTRWSG.

The CDR3 DNA follows: TGCGCCAGCAGCCAGACCGGGACAGGGGGCACAGATACGCAGTATTTT. It is translated as CASSQTGTGGTDTQYF. This sequence joins TRBV4-1 and TRBJ2-3; TRBD1 aligns across 10 bases. The trim removed 3 bases at V and 1 base at J, leaving 4 bases unmatched. The CDR3 contains 16 residues. CDR1 is MGHRA and CDR2 is YSYEKL in the germline V gene.

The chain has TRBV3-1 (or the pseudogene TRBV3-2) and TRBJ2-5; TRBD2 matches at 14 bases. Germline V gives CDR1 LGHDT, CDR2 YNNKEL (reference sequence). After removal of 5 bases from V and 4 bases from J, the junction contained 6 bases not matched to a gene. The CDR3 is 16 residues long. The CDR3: CASSYRLAGGPETQYF. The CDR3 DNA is TGTGCCAGCAGCTATCGACTAGCGGGGGGGCCAGAGACCCAGTACTTC.

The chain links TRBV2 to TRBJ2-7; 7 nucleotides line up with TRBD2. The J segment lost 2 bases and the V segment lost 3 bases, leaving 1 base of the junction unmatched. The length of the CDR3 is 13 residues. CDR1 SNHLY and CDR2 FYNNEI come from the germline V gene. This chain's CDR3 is CASSEGGTYEQYF. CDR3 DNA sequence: TGTGCCAGCAGTGAGGGGGGGACCTACGAGCAGTACTTC.

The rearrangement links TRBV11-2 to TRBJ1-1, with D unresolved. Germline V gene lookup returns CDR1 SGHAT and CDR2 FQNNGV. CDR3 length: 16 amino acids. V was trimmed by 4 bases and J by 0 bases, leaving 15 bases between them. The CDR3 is CASSYPTRPLNTEAFF. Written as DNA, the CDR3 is TGTGCCAGCAGCTATCCGACACGGCCTTTGAACACTGAAGCTTTCTTT.

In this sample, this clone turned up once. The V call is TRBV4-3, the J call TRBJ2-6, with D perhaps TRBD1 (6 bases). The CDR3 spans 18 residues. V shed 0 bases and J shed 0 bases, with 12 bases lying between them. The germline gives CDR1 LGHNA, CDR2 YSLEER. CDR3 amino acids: CASSQDRGPPSGANVLTF. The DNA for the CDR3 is TGCGCCAGCAGCCAAGACAGGGGCCCCCCCTCTGGGGCCAACGTCCTGACTTTC.

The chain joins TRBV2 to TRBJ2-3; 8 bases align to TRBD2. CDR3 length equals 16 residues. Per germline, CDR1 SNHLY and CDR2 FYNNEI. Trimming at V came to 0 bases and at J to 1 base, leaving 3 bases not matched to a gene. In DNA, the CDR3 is TGTGCCAGCAGTGAAGCGTTTAGCGGGGGCACAGATACGCAGTATTTT. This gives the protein CASSEAFSGGTDTQYF.

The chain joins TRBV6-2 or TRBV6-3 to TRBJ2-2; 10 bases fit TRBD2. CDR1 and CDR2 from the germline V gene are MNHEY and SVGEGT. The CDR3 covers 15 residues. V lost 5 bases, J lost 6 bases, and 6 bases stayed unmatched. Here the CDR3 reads CASSLQRGGSGELFF. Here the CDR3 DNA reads TGTGCCAGCAGTCTTCAGCGGGGGGGTTCCGGGGAGCTGTTTTTT.

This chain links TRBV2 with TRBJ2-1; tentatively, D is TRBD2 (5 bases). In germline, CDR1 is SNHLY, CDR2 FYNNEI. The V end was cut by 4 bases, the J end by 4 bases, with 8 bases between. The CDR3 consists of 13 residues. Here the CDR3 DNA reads TGTGCCAGCAGTGCCGGGATTTACAATGAGCAGTTCTTC. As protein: CASSAGIYNEQFF.

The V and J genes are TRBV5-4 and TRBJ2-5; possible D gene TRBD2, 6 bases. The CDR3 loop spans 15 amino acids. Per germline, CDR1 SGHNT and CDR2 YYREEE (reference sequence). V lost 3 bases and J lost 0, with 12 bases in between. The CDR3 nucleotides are TGTGCCAGCAGCTCGGGACTGACAAACCAAGAGACCCAGTACTTC. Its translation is CASSSGLTNQETQYF.